The 20 T cell receptor beta chains listed next were all sequenced from one sample in a study of T cells after somatic rescue of genetic block. Sequenced by immunoSEQ multiplex PCR; TCRdb stores in-frame clones only, minus some. Found here are 88,000 or so clones, approximately 90% of them singletons; the top ten hold roughly 1.7%. Sequenced sample: peripheral blood mononuclear cells (PBMCs). The receptors stem from a woman aged 18-29 years.

The V and J genes are TRBV7-8 and TRBJ2-2; 8 nucleotides agree with TRBD2. This CDR3 comprises 15 residues. V shed 5 bases, J shed 2 bases, and the junction held 4 bases outside the gene matches. Germline V gives CDR1 SGHVS, CDR2 FQNEAQ. The DNA of the CDR3 is TGTGCCAGCAGCATTAGCGGGGCCAACACCGGGGAGCTGTTTTTT. The encoded protein is CASSISGANTGELFF.

This clone was counted once. This chain connects TRBV19 to TRBJ2-7, with 8 nucleotides matching TRBD2. Germline V gene lookup returns CDR1 LNHDA and CDR2 SQIVND (reference sequence). This CDR3 contains 13 residues. V lost 9 bases to trimming and J lost 1 base; unmatched junction nucleotides: 5. The CDR3 reads CASGRDGSYEQYF. In nucleotides, the CDR3 is TGTGCCAGCGGGAGGGACGGGTCCTACGAGCAGTACTTC.

V usage is TRBV28 and J usage is TRBJ2-2; no clear D gene. V was trimmed by 9 bases and J by 3 bases, leaving 11 bases between them. The CDR3 runs to 13 residues. Germline V gene sequence: CDR1 MDHEN, CDR2 SYDVKM. The CDR3 DNA is TGTGCCAGTCGTCTCTCATACACCGGGGAGCTGTTTTTT. Its translation is CASRLSYTGELFF.

The V and J genes are TRBV28 and TRBJ2-6; 7 bases map to TRBD1. The V gene's germline CDR1 is MDHEN and CDR2 SYDVKM. The trim removed 7 bases at V and 0 bases at J, leaving 9 bases unmatched. The CDR3 length is 17 residues. CDR3 in amino acids: CASMGPGTDSGANVLTF. CDR3 nucleotides: TGTGCCAGCATGGGTCCCGGGACAGACTCTGGGGCCAACGTCCTGACTTTC. The full variable domain, completed using reference TRBV28 and TRBJ2-6, is DVKVTQSSRYLVKRTGEKVFLECVQDMDHENMFWYRQDPGLGLRLIYFSYDVKMKEKGDIPEGYSVSREKKERFSLILESASTNQTSMYLCASMGPGTDSGANVLTFGAGSRLTVL.

V gene TRBV2 combines with J gene TRBJ2-5, with 10 bases matching TRBD1. CDR3 length equals 15 residues. The germline gives CDR1 SNHLY, CDR2 FYNNEI. Losses at the gene ends were 5 bases for V and 2 bases for J; bases not matched to a gene: 5. This CDR3 reads CASSSWTGGQETQYF. In DNA form, the CDR3 reads TGTGCCAGCAGTTCTTGGACAGGGGGGCAAGAGACCCAGTACTTC.

The gene calls are TRBV18 and TRBJ1-1, with D unclear. V was trimmed by 6 bases and J by 0 bases, leaving 8 bases between them. Germline V gives CDR1 KGHSH, CDR2 LQKENI. The length of the CDR3 is 13 residues. This CDR3 reads CASSDYMNTEAFF. As DNA, the CDR3 is TGTGCCAGCTCTGATTATATGAACACTGAAGCTTTCTTT.

The CDR3 DNA reads TGTGCCAGCAGTTTGCAGGGGCCCTACGAGCAGTACTTC. Translation gives CASSLQGPYEQYF. The rearrangement joins TRBV28 to TRBJ2-7; a weak D match, TRBD1 (6 bases). The CDR3 sequence is 13 residues long. Trimming pared 3 bases from V and 2 bases from J, leaving 8 bases between. Germline assignment: CDR1 MDHEN and CDR2 SYDVKM.

This clone was seen once. This rearrangement joins TRBV7-8 to TRBJ2-1, with D maybe TRBD2 (6 bases). Trimming left V 6 bases short and J 3 bases short, with 15 bases between. The germline V gene encodes CDR1 SGHVS and CDR2 FQNEAQ. The CDR3 spans 15 residues. The CDR3 nucleotides read TGTGCCAGCAGGCTCCAGCGGGTTGACTACAATGAGCAGTTCTTC. Translated, it gives CASRLQRVDYNEQFF.

The chain links TRBV29-1 to TRBJ2-7, with 14 bases that match TRBD2. The CDR3 is made up of 14 amino acids. Germline V gives CDR1 SQVTM, CDR2 ANQGSEA. The junction had 2 bases not matched to a gene; V was cut back by 5 bases and J by 2 bases. The CDR3 sequence: CSVKGLAGAYEQYF. CDR3 DNA sequence: TGCAGCGTTAAGGGACTAGCGGGAGCCTACGAGCAGTACTTC.

The chain has TRBV2 and TRBJ2-1; 9 nucleotides agree with TRBD2. The V and J ends lost 5 bases and 8 bases, in that order; junction bases with no gene match: 19. The CDR3 has 18 amino acids. Germline V CDR1 and CDR2: SNHLY, FYNNEI. The CDR3 here is CASSMRLAGPAIRDEQFF. CDR3 coding DNA: TGTGCCAGCAGTATGAGGCTAGCGGGGCCCGCAATTCGCGATGAGCAGTTCTTC.

The chain has TRBV25-1 and TRBJ1-2; D is possibly TRBD1 (5 bases). Germline V lookup: CDR1 MGHDK, CDR2 SYGVNS. CDR3 length: 16 residues. The ends were cut back, 6 bases at V and 2 bases at J, with 19 bases in the middle. Here the CDR3 reads CASSSGALGHNYGYTF. DNA for the CDR3: TGTGCCAGCAGCTCCGGGGCCTTGGGTCACAACTATGGCTACACCTTC.

J is TRBJ2-3 and V is TRBV5-1, with D perhaps TRBD2 (6 bases). Trimming stripped 4 bases from V and 1 base from J, with 10 bases between. This CDR3 spans 14 amino acids. Looked up from germline, CDR1 is SGHRS and CDR2 is YFSETQ. Written as DNA, the CDR3 is TGCGCCAGCAGCGGCGGGGAACGCACAGATACGCAGTATTTT. Amino acids: CASSGGERTDTQYF.

The chain joins TRBV5-4 to TRBJ2-7; the D gene is possibly TRBD2 (5 bases). This CDR3 is built from 13 residues. The germline V gene has CDR1 SGHNT and CDR2 YYREEE (reference sequence). The germline V and J ends were trimmed by 4 bases and 1 base, with 9 bases remaining between them. The DNA of the CDR3 is TGTGCCAGCAGCACCGGGATTTCCTACGAGCAGTACTTC. Residues: CASSTGISYEQYF.

V gene TRBV5-1 combines with J gene TRBJ1-4; TRBD1 agrees at 7 bases. Germline values: CDR1 SGHRS, CDR2 YFSETQ. J gave up 8 bases and V 4 bases, and 8 bases lay outside the gene matches. This CDR3 spans 14 amino acids. This CDR3 reads CASSDEGGAEKLFF. For the CDR3, the DNA is TGCGCCAGCAGCGACGAAGGGGGCGCAGAAAAACTGTTTTTT.

This clone occurred once. This sequence joins TRBV7-3 and TRBJ2-5, with D perhaps TRBD1 or TRBD2 (5 bases each). The CDR3 is 14 residues long. Germline V gene lookup returns CDR1 SGHTA and CDR2 FQGTGA. Trimming removed 0 bases from V and 5 bases from J, with 10 bases in between. The CDR3 is CASSLTGTRETQYF. The CDR3 DNA is TGTGCCAGCAGCTTAACCGGGACCCGGGAGACCCAGTACTTC.

V gene TRBV10-3 combines with J gene TRBJ2-7, with 14 bases that match TRBD2. Germline values: CDR1 ENHRY, CDR2 SYGVKD. The ends lost 4 bases at V and 3 bases at J; junction bases unmatched: 11. The CDR3 covers 18 residues. The CDR3 DNA reads as TGTGCCATCAGTGGGAGGGGGACTAGCGGGAGTACGGGCTACGAGCAGTACTTC. Amino acid sequence: CAISGRGTSGSTGYEQYF.

This clone was seen a few times. This chain joins TRBV7-9 and TRBJ1-5; D gene uncertain. The ends were cut back, 0 bases at V and 7 bases at J, with 4 bases in the middle. This CDR3 has 12 residues. Per the germline V gene, CDR1 is SEHNR and CDR2 is FQNEAQ (reference sequence). Written as DNA, the CDR3 is TGTGCCAGCAGCTTAGCGGAACAGCCCCAGCATTTT. Amino acid sequence: CASSLAEQPQHF.

CDR3 in DNA: TGTGCCAGCAGCCAAAGACTAGCGGGCAACAATGAGCAGTTCTTC. As protein: CASSQRLAGNNEQFF. The chain is built from TRBV7-3 and TRBJ2-1, with 10 bases matching TRBD2. The CDR3 length is 15 residues. In germline, CDR1 is SGHTA, CDR2 FQGTGA. J lost 5 bases, V lost 5 bases, and 6 bases had no gene match.

The V gene is TRBV7-9, the J gene TRBJ2-1; D is possibly TRBD1 or TRBD2 (6 bases each). CDR1 and CDR2 from the germline V gene are SEHNR and FQNEAQ (reference sequence). This CDR3 has 14 amino acids. Trimming stripped 4 bases from V and 6 bases from J, with 13 bases between. As DNA, the CDR3 is TGTGCCAGCAGCTCCGGGGGCGGCTTCAATGAGCAGTTCTTC. It is translated as CASSSGGGFNEQFF. Full variable domain (missing parts from reference TRBV7-9 and TRBJ2-1): DTGVSQNPRHKITKRGQNVTFRCDPISEHNRLYWYRQTLGQGPEFLTYFQNEAQLEKSRLLSDRFSAERPKGSFSTLEIQRTEQGDSAMYLCASSSGGGFNEQFFGPGTRLTVL.

The rearrangement links TRBV25-1 to TRBJ2-1, with D hard to call. This CDR3 is built from 15 residues. CDR1 and CDR2 from the germline V gene are MGHDK and SYGVNS. Trimming left V 1 base short and J 6 bases short, with 13 bases between. CDR3 bases: TGTGCCAGCAGTGAATGGAATAACCCAAGCAATGAGCAGTTCTTC. Translating gives CASSEWNNPSNEQFF. Complete variable domain (other parts from reference TRBV25-1 and TRBJ2-1): EADIYQTPRYLVIGTGKKITLECSQTMGHDKMYWYQQDPGMELHLIHYSYGVNSTEKGDLSSESTVSRIRTEHFPLTLESARPSHTSQYLCASSEWNNPSNEQFFGPGTRLTVL.